These 9 T cell receptor beta chains share one sample of origin, sequenced in a study of cytomegalovirus exposure and HLA in healthy donors. PCR amplification relied on 60 Vbeta primers (plus 13 Jbeta primers). TCRdb keeps only in-frame clones here, not all; method: immunoSEQ multiplex PCR. The repertoire consists of over 75,000 clones, with over 75% occurring once and the leading ten covering approximately 7.4%. Sequenced input: PBMCs. The receptor set was obtained from a man aged 45 to 65 in good health and CMV-seropositive.

The chain uses TRBV18 and TRBJ1-1, with D possibly TRBD1 on 6 matching bases. The CDR3 is 14 residues long. The germline gives CDR1 KGHSH, CDR2 LQKENI. Trimming took 1 base from V and 4 from J, leaving 10 bases between them. This CDR3 is CASSPRTDGTEAFF. The CDR3 DNA reads as TGTGCCAGCTCACCACGGACAGACGGCACTGAAGCTTTCTTT.

The rearrangement uses TRBV5-1 and TRBJ1-1, with 7 positions matching TRBD1. This CDR3 is built from 14 residues. The germline CDR1 and CDR2 sequences are SGHRS and YFSETQ. The V segment lost 4 bases and the J segment 1 base; nucleotides outside the gene matches: 4. The CDR3 reads CASSRGQKNTEAFF. The CDR3 nucleotides are TGCGCCAGCAGCCGGGGACAGAAGAACACTGAAGCTTTCTTT.

This clone turned up a few times. The chain employs TRBV27 and TRBJ2-7, with 7 bases matching TRBD1. Trimming removed 7 bases from V and 0 bases from J; junction bases left unmatched: 6. Germline V CDR1 and CDR2: MNHEY, SMNVEV (reference sequence). This CDR3 is built from 14 residues. CDR3 sequence reads: CASTRTGSSYEQYF. CDR3 DNA sequence: TGTGCCAGCACGCGGACAGGAAGCTCCTACGAGCAGTACTTC.

V gene TRBV7-2 combines with J gene TRBJ1-4; possible D gene TRBD1, 6 bases. Germline values: CDR1 SGHTA, CDR2 FQGNSA. V shed 5 bases and J shed 7 bases, with 20 bases lying between them. The CDR3 has 16 residues. CDR3 sequence reads: CASSPPPAGAGEKLFF. CDR3 nucleotide sequence: TGTGCCAGCAGCCCACCCCCGGCAGGGGCCGGTGAAAAACTGTTTTTT. Combining the CDR3 with reference TRBV7-2 and TRBJ1-4 gives the whole variable domain GAGVSQSPSNKVTEKGKDVELRCDPISGHTALYWYRQSLGQGLEFLIYFQGNSAPDKSGLPSDRFSAERTGGSVSTLTIQRTQQEDSAVYLCASSPPPAGAGEKLFFGSGTQLSVL.

The V and J genes are TRBV7-2 and TRBJ2-7; D remains unclear. CDR1 and CDR2 (germline): SGHTA, FQGNSA. The CDR3 extends over 13 amino acids. Deletions cut 5 bases from V and 4 bases from J, with 12 bases between. The CDR3 here is CASSPPSKYEQYF. The CDR3 bases are TGTGCCAGCAGCCCACCCAGTAAATACGAGCAGTACTTC.

The chain recombines TRBV18 with TRBJ2-5; 8 positions agree with TRBD2. V shed 1 base, J shed 5 bases, and the junction held 6 bases outside the gene matches. This CDR3 spans 15 amino acids. Per germline, CDR1 KGHSH and CDR2 LQKENI. The CDR3 spells CASSPQRGPTETQYF. The CDR3, as DNA: TGTGCCAGCTCACCACAGCGGGGGCCCACCGAGACCCAGTACTTC.

The gene calls are TRBV6-5 and TRBJ1-6; no clear D gene. Germline assignment: CDR1 MNHEY and CDR2 SVGAGI. V was cut by 1 base and J by 9 bases, with 13 bases left in between. This CDR3 contains 15 residues. The CDR3 is CASSYLGSRSSPLHF. CDR3 nucleotides: TGTGCCAGCAGTTACTTAGGGAGCCGGAGTTCACCCCTCCACTTT.

The rearrangement joins TRBV7-2 to TRBJ1-2; D is possibly TRBD1 (6 bases). The germline CDR1 and CDR2 sequences are SGHTA and FQGNSA. The CDR3 consists of 13 residues. V lost 3 bases, J lost 8 bases, and 13 bases lay in between. In DNA, the CDR3 is TGTGCCAGCAGCTTGGGGGGGCGTGAGGGCTACACCTTC. It is translated as CASSLGGREGYTF.

About this clone itself: Distinct nucleotide sequences in the sample also encode this CDR3. The chain joins TRBV9 to TRBJ2-5, with a tentative D call TRBD1 (5 bases). This CDR3 comprises 14 residues. Germline lookup yields CDR1 SGDLS and CDR2 YYNGEE. Trimming left V 0 bases short and J 2 bases short, with 8 bases between. For the CDR3, the DNA is TGTGCCAGCAGCGTAGGAGACAGTCAAGAGACCCAGTACTTC. This encodes CASSVGDSQETQYF.